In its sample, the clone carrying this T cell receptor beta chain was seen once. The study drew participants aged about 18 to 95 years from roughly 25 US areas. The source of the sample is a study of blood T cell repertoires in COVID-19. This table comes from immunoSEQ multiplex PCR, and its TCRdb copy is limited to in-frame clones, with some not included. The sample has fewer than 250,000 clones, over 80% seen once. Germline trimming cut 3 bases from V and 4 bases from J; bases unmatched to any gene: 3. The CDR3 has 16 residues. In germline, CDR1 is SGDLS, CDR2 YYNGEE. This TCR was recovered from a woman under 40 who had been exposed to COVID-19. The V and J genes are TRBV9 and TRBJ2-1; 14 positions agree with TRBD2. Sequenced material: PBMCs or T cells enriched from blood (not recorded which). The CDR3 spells CASSAGLAGEYNEQFF. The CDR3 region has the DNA TGTGCCAGCAGCGCGGGACTAGCGGGGGAGTACAATGAGCAGTTCTTC.